The clone carrying this T cell receptor beta chain turned up a few times. In the source study's methods: Reference gene primer amplification gave nucleated cell count estimates. TCRdb's copy holds only in-frame clones and misses some; the assay was immunoSEQ multiplex PCR. V, J and clone size derive from that table, while D and trimming were established from the DNA sequence. The sample holds fewer than 150,000 clones; approximately 80% are singletons and the top ten take roughly 1.7%. This sample was included in a study of blood T cell repertoires in COVID-19. Study overall: Samples of COVID-19 (acute and convalescent) were obtained from the United States, Italy and Spain.

Recruits, aged roughly 18 to 95 years, lived in approximately 26 US areas. The CDR3 consists of 19 residues. The ends lost 0 bases at V and 0 bases at J; junction bases unmatched: 9. Germline CDR1 and CDR2: LGHNA and YSLEER. The chain links TRBV4-3 to TRBJ2-3, with 10 nucleotides matching TRBD2. The sequence was collected from a woman aged 18-29 years who had been exposed to COVID-19. Sequenced: PBMCs or T cells enriched from blood (not recorded which). The CDR3 nucleotides are TGCGCCAGCAGCCAAGACTTTTTCTTAGCGGGAGGTAGCACAGATACGCAGTATTTT. Translating it yields CASSQDFFLAGGSTDTQYF.